The 13 T cell receptor beta chains in this list originate from one sample, sequenced in a study of blood T cell repertoires in COVID-19. This table comes from immunoSEQ multiplex PCR, and its TCRdb copy is limited to in-frame clones, with some not included. The sample records fewer than 150,000 clones, 84% being singletons. Sequencing input: peripheral blood. These receptors all stem from a woman in her 30s who had recovered from COVID-19.

The chain carries TRBV21-1 and TRBJ1-2; TRBD1 is the table's D call and was not checked against the DNA. TRBV21-1 is a listed pseudogene. The CDR3 extends over 17 amino acids. In DNA form, the CDR3 reads TGTGCCAGCAGCAAAGCACGGACAGGGGGTTCGAACTATGGCTACACCTTC. Residues: CASSKARTGGSNYGYTF.

The CDR3: CASSRTSGMGTDTQYF. Here the CDR3 DNA reads TGTGCCAGCAGCCGGACTAGCGGGATGGGCACAGATACGCAGTATTTT. The chain links TRBV7-9 to TRBJ2-3; 12 bases are a match to TRBD2. V lost 5 bases and J lost 1; bases outside the gene matches: 4. This CDR3 is built from 16 residues. Germline V gives CDR1 SEHNR, CDR2 FQNEAQ (reference sequence).

The chain has TRBV6-1 and TRBJ1-1; TRBD1 might be the D (5 bases). V was clipped by 3 bases and J by 6 bases, with 23 bases between them. CDR1 and CDR2 from the germline V gene are MNHNS and SASEGT. The length of the CDR3 is 17 residues. The CDR3 here is CASSDSYGGRGSAEAFF. The CDR3 DNA is TGTGCCAGCAGTGATAGTTACGGGGGGAGAGGATCCGCTGAAGCTTTCTTT.

This clone was counted a single time. This chain links TRBV19 with TRBJ2-2, with TRBD2 matching over 15 bases. The junction had 7 bases not matched to a gene; V was cut back by 4 bases and J by 4 bases. Germline loops: CDR1 LNHDA, CDR2 SQIVND (reference sequence). The CDR3 covers 18 residues. In DNA form, the CDR3 reads TGTGCCAGTAGTAGGACTAGCGGGAGGGCCGAAATCACCGGGGAGCTGTTTTTT. It specifies CASSRTSGRAEITGELFF.

The chain links TRBV9 to TRBJ2-2; possibly TRBD1 for D (5 bases). Trimming took off 0 bases at V and 0 bases at J, with 12 bases between the two ends. Germline values: CDR1 SGDLS, CDR2 YYNGEE. CDR3 length equals 17 residues. For the CDR3, the DNA is TGTGCCAGCAGCGTAGAAGTTTCCAGGGCGAACACCGGGGAGCTGTTTTTT. Encoded protein: CASSVEVSRANTGELFF.

The J gene is TRBJ2-1, the V gene TRBV5-1, with D maybe TRBD2 (6 bases). This CDR3 has 16 residues. CDR1 and CDR2 (germline): SGHRS, YFSETQ. Trimming left V 3 bases short and J 3 bases short, with 16 bases between. CDR3: CASSWEERRLYNEQFF. The CDR3 DNA reads as TGCGCCAGCAGCTGGGAGGAGCGAAGACTCTACAATGAGCAGTTCTTC.

This clone turned up a few times. This chain joins TRBV7-3 and TRBJ2-1, with D possibly matching TRBD2 (6 bases). Germline-derived CDR1 and CDR2 are SGHTA and FQGTGA. The CDR3 is made up of 16 amino acids. V lost 5 bases to trimming and J lost 3 bases, with 17 bases between them. CDR3 protein: CASSPTPGLSYNEQFF. CDR3 coding DNA: TGTGCCAGCAGCCCGACTCCGGGACTCAGCTACAATGAGCAGTTCTTC.

The chain couples TRBV5-6 to TRBJ1-2, with D possibly matching TRBD1 (5 bases). CDR1 and CDR2 (germline): SGHDT, YYEEEE. The CDR3 length is 18 residues. Deletions cut 2 bases from V and 5 bases from J, with 25 bases between. As DNA, the CDR3 is TGTGCCAGCAGCTTCACGACCGGTCGAGGACATGCTTTATATGGCTACACCTTC. This encodes CASSFTTGRGHALYGYTF.

The table lists this clone with a few counts. V is TRBV7-6 and J is TRBJ2-2; 7 positions match TRBD2. V shed 0 bases and J 6 bases; nucleotides not matched to a gene: 4. The CDR3 is 15 residues long. Germline-derived CDR1 and CDR2 are SGHVS and FNYEAQ. DNA for the CDR3: TGTGCCAGCAGCTTAGCGGCTAGCGGCGCCGGGGAGCTGTTTTTT. It specifies CASSLAASGAGELFF.

This chain connects TRBV5-1 to TRBJ2-6, with TRBD2 matching 7 bases. With V trimmed by 2 bases and J by 4 bases, 6 bases remained unmatched. The CDR3 consists of 16 residues. From germline, CDR1 is SGHRS and CDR2 YFSETQ. CDR3 in amino acids: CASSFWEGSGANVLTF. The CDR3 bases are TGCGCCAGCAGCTTTTGGGAGGGGTCAGGGGCCAACGTCCTGACTTTC.

This clone is classed as medium-sized. This chain uses TRBV2 with TRBJ2-1; 7 positions agree with TRBD2. This CDR3 contains 15 residues. The germline V gene has CDR1 SNHLY and CDR2 FYNNEI. With V trimmed by 6 bases and J by 8 bases, 13 bases remained unmatched. CDR3 nucleotide sequence: TGTGCCAGCAGGGAGCGGGACGAATCCTTCCATGAGCAGTTCTTC. Translated: CASRERDESFHEQFF.

The gene calls are TRBV11-2 and TRBJ1-6, with D tentatively TRBD1 (5 bases). This CDR3 is built from 18 residues. V shed 2 bases and J shed 5 bases, with 19 bases lying between them. Per germline, CDR1 SGHAT and CDR2 FQNNGV. DNA of the CDR3: TGTGCCAGCAGCTTAAATTATATATCGGCAGGGCATAATTCACCCCTCCACTTT. Amino acid sequence: CASSLNYISAGHNSPLHF. Based on the CDR3 plus reference TRBV11-2 and TRBJ1-6, the full variable domain is EAGVAQSPRYKIIEKRQSVAFWCNPISGHATLYWYQQILGQGPKLLIQFQNNGVVDDSQLPKDRFSAERLKGVDSTLKIQPAKLEDSAVYLCASSLNYISAGHNSPLHFGNGTRLTVT.

J is TRBJ2-1 and V is TRBV11-2; TRBD2 aligns across 9 bases. CDR1 is SGHAT and CDR2 is FQNNGV in the germline V gene. The length of the CDR3 is 17 residues. V was pared by 0 bases and J by 4 bases, with 7 bases of the junction left unmatched. The CDR3 DNA follows: TGTGCCAGCAGCTTAGATCGAAGCGGGAGGAGTTACAATGAGCAGTTCTTC. It yields the protein CASSLDRSGRSYNEQFF. The whole variable domain, filled in from reference TRBV11-2 and TRBJ2-1, reads EAGVAQSPRYKIIEKRQSVAFWCNPISGHATLYWYQQILGQGPKLLIQFQNNGVVDDSQLPKDRFSAERLKGVDSTLKIQPAKLEDSAVYLCASSLDRSGRSYNEQFFGPGTRLTVL.